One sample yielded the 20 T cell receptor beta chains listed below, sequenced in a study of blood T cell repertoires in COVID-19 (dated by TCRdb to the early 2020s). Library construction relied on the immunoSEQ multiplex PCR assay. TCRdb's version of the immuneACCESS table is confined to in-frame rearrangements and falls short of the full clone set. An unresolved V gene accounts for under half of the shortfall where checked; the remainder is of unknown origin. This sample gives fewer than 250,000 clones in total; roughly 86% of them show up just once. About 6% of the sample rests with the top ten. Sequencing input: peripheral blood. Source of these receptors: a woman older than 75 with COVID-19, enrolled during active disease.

The CDR3 sequence is CASSPGGGSLNTGELFF. CDR3 coding DNA: TGTGCCAGCAGCCCGGGGGGGGGCAGCTTAAACACCGGGGAGCTGTTTTTT. The V and J genes are TRBV5-4 and TRBJ2-2, with 8 bases lining up with TRBD2. V was pared by 4 bases and J by 2 bases, with 10 bases of the junction left unmatched. CDR1 SGHNT and CDR2 YYREEE come from the germline V gene (reference sequence). The CDR3 totals 17 residues.

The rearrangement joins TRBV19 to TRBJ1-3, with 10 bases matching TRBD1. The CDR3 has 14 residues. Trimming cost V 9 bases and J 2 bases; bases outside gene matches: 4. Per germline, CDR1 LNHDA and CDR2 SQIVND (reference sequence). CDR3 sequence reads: CASRQGAAGNTIYF. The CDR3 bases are TGTGCCAGCAGACAGGGGGCTGCTGGAAACACCATATATTTT. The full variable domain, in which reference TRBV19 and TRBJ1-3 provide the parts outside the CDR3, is DGGITQSPKYLFRKEGQNVTLSCEQNLNHDAMYWYRQDPGQGLRLIYYSQIVNDFQKGDIAEGYSVSREKKESFPLTVTSAQKNPTAFYLCASRQGAAGNTIYFGEGSWLTVV.

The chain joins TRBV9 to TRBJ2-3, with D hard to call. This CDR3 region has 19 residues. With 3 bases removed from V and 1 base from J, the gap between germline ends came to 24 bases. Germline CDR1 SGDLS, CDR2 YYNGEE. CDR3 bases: TGTGCCAGCAGCGAGAGTGGTAACGGGTTCCTCCGGGGCACAGATACGCAGTATTTT. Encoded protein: CASSESGNGFLRGTDTQYF. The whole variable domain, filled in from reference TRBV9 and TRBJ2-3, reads DSGVTQTPKHLITATGQRVTLRCSPRSGDLSVYWYQQSLDQGLQFLIQYYNGEERAKGNILERFSAQQFPDLHSELNLSSLELGDSALYFCASSESGNGFLRGTDTQYFGPGTRLTVL.

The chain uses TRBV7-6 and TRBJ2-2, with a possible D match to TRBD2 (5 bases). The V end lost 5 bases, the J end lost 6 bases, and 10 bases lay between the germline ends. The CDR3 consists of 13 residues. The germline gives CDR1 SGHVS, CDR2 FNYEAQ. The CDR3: CASSPQEAGELFF. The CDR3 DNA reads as TGTGCCAGCAGCCCTCAGGAGGCCGGGGAGCTGTTTTTT.

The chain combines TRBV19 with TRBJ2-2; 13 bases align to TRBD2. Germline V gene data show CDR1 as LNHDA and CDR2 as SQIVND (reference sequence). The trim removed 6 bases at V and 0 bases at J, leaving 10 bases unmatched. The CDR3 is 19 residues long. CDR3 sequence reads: CASRPPRLAGGTNTGELFF. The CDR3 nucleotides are TGTGCCAGTAGGCCTCCCCGACTAGCGGGGGGAACGAACACCGGGGAGCTGTTTTTT.

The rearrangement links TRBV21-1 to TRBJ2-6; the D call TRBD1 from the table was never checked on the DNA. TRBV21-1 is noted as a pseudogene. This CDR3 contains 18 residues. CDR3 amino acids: CASSNLRGHLSGANVLTF. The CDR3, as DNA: TGTGCCAGCAGCAACCTCAGGGGACACCTCTCTGGGGCCAACGTCCTGACTTTC.

CDR3 DNA sequence: TGTGCCAGCAGCTTGGGACCCCCGGGAGGGGCACGGGAAAAACTGTTTTTT. Translated: CASSLGPPGGAREKLFF. The chain combines TRBV5-6 with TRBJ1-4, with D maybe TRBD1 (5 bases). V was pared by 0 bases and J by 8 bases, with 20 bases between. The germline gives CDR1 SGHDT, CDR2 YYEEEE. CDR3 length: 17 amino acids. The full variable domain, with the rest looked up from reference TRBV5-6 and TRBJ1-4, is DAGVTQSPTHLIKTRGQQVTLRCSPKSGHDTVSWYQQALGQGPQFIFQYYEEEERQRGNFPDRFSGHQFPNYSSELNVNALLLGDSALYLCASSLGPPGGAREKLFFGSGTQLSVL.

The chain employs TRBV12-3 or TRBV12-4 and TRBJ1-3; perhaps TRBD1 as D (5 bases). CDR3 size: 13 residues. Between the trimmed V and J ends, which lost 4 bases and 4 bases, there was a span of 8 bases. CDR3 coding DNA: TGTGCCAGCAGTTCTCCAGGGGGAAACACCATATATTTT. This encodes CASSSPGGNTIYF.

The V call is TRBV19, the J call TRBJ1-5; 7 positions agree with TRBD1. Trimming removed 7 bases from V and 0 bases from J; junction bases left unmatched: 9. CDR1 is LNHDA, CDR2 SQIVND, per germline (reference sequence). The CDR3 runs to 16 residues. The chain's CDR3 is CASTEQQGYSNQPQHF. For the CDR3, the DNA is TGTGCCAGTACCGAGCAACAGGGGTATAGCAATCAGCCCCAGCATTTT.

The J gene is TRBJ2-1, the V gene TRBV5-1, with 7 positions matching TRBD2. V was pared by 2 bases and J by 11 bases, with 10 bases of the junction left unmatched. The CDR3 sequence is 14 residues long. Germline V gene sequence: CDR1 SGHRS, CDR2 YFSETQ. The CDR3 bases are TGCGCCAGCAGCTTTGGCCTAGCGGACACCAAGCAGTTCTTC. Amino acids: CASSFGLADTKQFF. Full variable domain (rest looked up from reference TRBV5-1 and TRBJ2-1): KAGVTQTPRYLIKTRGQQVTLSCSPISGHRSVSWYQQTPGQGLQFLFEYFSETQRNKGNFPGRFSGRQFSNSRSEMNVSTLELGDSALYLCASSFGLADTKQFFGPGTRLTVL.

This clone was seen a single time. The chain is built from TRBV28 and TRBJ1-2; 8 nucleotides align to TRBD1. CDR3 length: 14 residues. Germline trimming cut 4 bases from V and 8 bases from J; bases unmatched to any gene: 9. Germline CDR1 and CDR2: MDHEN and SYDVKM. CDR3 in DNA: TGTGCCAGCAGTTCTTCTCAGGGGGCGCGCGGCTACACCTTC. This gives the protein CASSSSQGARGYTF.

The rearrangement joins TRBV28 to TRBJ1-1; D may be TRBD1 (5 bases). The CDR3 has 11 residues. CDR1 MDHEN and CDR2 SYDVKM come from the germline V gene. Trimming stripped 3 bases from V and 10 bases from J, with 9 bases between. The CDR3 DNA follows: TGTGCCAGCAGTTTTCAGGGAACAGCTTTCTTT. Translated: CASSFQGTAFF.

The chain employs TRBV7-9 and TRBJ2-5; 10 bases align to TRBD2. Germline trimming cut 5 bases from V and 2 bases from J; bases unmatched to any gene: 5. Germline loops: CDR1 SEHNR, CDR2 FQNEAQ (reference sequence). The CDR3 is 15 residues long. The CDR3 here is CASSRTSGAQETQYF. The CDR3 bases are TGTGCCAGCAGCCGAACTAGCGGGGCACAAGAGACCCAGTACTTC.

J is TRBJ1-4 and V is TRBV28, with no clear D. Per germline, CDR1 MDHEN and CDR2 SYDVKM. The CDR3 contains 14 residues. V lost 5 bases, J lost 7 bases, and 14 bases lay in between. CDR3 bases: TGTGCCAGCAGTCCCGGACTAAGGAGTGAAAAACTGTTTTTT. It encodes CASSPGLRSEKLFF.

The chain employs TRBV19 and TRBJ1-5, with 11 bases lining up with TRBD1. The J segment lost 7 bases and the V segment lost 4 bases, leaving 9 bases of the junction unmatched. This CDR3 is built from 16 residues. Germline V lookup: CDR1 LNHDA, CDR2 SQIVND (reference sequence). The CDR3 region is CASSKRAGTGGQPQHF. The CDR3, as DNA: TGTGCCAGTAGTAAAAGAGCCGGGACAGGGGGACAGCCCCAGCATTTT.

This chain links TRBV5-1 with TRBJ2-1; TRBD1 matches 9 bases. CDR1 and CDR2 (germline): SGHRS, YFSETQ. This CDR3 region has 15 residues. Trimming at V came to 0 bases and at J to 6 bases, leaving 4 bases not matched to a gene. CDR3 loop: CASSLGDRVGNEQFF. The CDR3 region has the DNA TGCGCCAGCAGCTTGGGGGACAGGGTGGGCAATGAGCAGTTCTTC.

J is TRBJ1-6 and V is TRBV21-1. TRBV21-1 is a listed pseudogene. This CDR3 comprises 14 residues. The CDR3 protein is CASSKLYSNSPLHF. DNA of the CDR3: TGTGCCAGCAGCAAACTATATAGTAATTCACCCCTCCACTTT.

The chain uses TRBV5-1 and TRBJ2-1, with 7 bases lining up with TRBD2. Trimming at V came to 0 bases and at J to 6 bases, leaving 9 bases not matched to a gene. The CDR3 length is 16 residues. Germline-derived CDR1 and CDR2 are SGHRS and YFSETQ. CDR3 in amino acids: CASSLGRVAGVNEQFF. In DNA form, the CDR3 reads TGCGCCAGCAGCTTGGGGAGGGTTGCGGGGGTCAATGAGCAGTTCTTC.

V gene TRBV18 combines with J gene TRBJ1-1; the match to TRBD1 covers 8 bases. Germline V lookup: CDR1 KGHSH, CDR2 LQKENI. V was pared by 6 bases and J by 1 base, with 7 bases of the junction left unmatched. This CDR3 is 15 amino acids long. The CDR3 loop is CASSQQTGGNTEAFF. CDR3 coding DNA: TGTGCCAGCTCTCAGCAAACAGGGGGGAACACTGAAGCTTTCTTT.

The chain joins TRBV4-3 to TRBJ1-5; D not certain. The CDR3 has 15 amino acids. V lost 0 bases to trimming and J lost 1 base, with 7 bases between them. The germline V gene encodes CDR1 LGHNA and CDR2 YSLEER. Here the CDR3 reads CASSQESWSNQPQHF. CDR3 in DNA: TGCGCCAGCAGCCAAGAGAGTTGGAGCAATCAGCCCCAGCATTTT.